Below, 2 T cell receptor beta chains from the same sample are listed, as sequenced in a study of cytomegalovirus exposure and HLA in healthy donors. The PCR made use of 60 Vbeta and 13 Jbeta primers. Assay: immunoSEQ multiplex PCR; the TCRdb copy retains only in-frame clones and omits some. The sample data list 55,000 to 75,000 clones. The source material was PBMCs. The origin of the receptors is a woman between 25 and 40 years old in good health and CMV-seronegative.

The chain combines TRBV6-5 with TRBJ1-1; TRBD1 matches at 8 bases. Trimming cost V 2 bases and J 8 bases; bases outside gene matches: 1. The CDR3 runs 12 residues. CDR1 is MNHEY, CDR2 SVGAGI, per germline. CDR3 sequence (DNA): TGTGCCAGCAGTTACCAGGGGGCAGAAGCTTTCTTT. This translates into CASSYQGAEAFF.

Turning to this clone: One end of the junction is discordant with germline, which a read error may explain. The chain employs TRBV30 and TRBJ1-1; 7 nucleotides match TRBD1. CDR1 is GTSNPN and CDR2 is SVGIG in the germline V gene (reference sequence). The CDR3 contains 12 residues. The CDR3 protein is CAWSAGGPEDFF. CDR3 DNA sequence: TGTGCCTGGAGTGCAGGGGGACCTGAAGATTTCTTT.